What follows are 20 T cell receptor beta chains derived from one specimen sequenced in a study of blood T cell repertoires in COVID-19. Clones were sequenced by immunoSEQ multiplex PCR, and TCRdb holds only the in-frame ones, with some missing. In the table there are 350,000 to 550,000 clones, around 87% of which are singletons. The sequencing input was PBMCs or T cells enriched from blood (not recorded which). The receptors stem from a man aged 25 to 40 who had recovered from COVID-19.

The CDR3 sequence is CASSESRTGNTEAFF. DNA for the CDR3: TGTGCCAGCAGTGAATCCCGCACAGGGAACACTGAAGCTTTCTTT. The rearrangement joins TRBV2 to TRBJ1-1, with D tentatively TRBD1 (5 bases). The CDR3 has 15 residues. Germline-derived CDR1 and CDR2 are SNHLY and FYNNEI. V was shortened by 2 bases and J by 1 base, with 11 bases between the two germline ends. Based on the CDR3 plus reference TRBV2 and TRBJ1-1, the full variable domain is EPEVTQTPSHQVTQMGQEVILRCVPISNHLYFYWYRQILGQKVEFLVSFYNNEISEKSEIFDDQFSVERPDGSNFTLKIRSTKLEDSAMYFCASSESRTGNTEAFFGQGTRLTVV.

This chain joins TRBV7-3 and TRBJ2-2; the D gene is possibly TRBD2 (6 bases). The ends were cut back, 5 bases at V and 4 bases at J, with 11 bases in the middle. CDR1 and CDR2 (germline): SGHTA, FQGTGA. This CDR3 is built from 14 residues. The CDR3 sequence: CASSPGTVTGELFF. In nucleotides, the CDR3 is TGTGCCAGCAGCCCCGGGACTGTCACCGGGGAGCTGTTTTTT.

As to this clone: The same CDR3 can be traced to other DNA sequences in this sample. This rearrangement joins TRBV28 to TRBJ2-7; weak D call: TRBD2 (7 bases). With 5 bases removed from V and 3 bases from J, the gap between germline ends came to 14 bases. The CDR3 runs 14 residues. CDR1 is MDHEN and CDR2 is SYDVKM in the germline V gene. The CDR3 region has the DNA TGTGCCAGCAGTCCCGGGGGGCGGAGCTACGAGCAGTACTTC. It codes for CASSPGGRSYEQYF.

V usage is TRBV18 and J usage is TRBJ1-1; 7 bases fit TRBD1. The CDR3 length is 13 residues. The germline V gene encodes CDR1 KGHSH and CDR2 LQKENI. J lost 3 bases, V lost 5 bases, and 3 bases had no gene match. The CDR3 is CASSTQGDTEAFF. DNA of the CDR3: TGTGCCAGCTCAACTCAGGGGGACACTGAAGCTTTCTTT. The variable domain in full, with the rest retrieved from reference TRBV18 and TRBJ1-1, is NAGVMQNPRHLVRRRGQEARLRCSPMKGHSHVYWYRQLPEEGLKFMVYLQKENIIDESGMPKERFSAEFPKEGPSILRIQQVVRGDSAAYFCASSTQGDTEAFFGQGTRLTVV.

The V and J genes are TRBV28 and TRBJ1-1; 10 bases fit TRBD1. The CDR3 totals 15 residues. V lost 11 bases and J lost 5; bases outside the gene matches: 14. From germline, CDR1 is MDHEN and CDR2 SYDVKM. The CDR3 DNA is TGTGCCGGGGGTAGGGACAGGGGTTTGGGGACTGAAGCTTTCTTT. This sequence encodes CAGGRDRGLGTEAFF.

V usage is TRBV28 and J usage is TRBJ2-6; maybe TRBD2 (6 bases). CDR3 length: 17 residues. The V and J ends lost 5 bases and 0 bases respectively, with 14 bases between them. Germline lookup yields CDR1 MDHEN and CDR2 SYDVKM. This CDR3 is CASSGGAQNSGANVLTF. For the CDR3, the DNA is TGTGCCAGCAGTGGAGGGGCGCAGAACTCTGGGGCCAACGTCCTGACTTTC.

The rearrangement links TRBV10-3 to TRBJ1-1; the D is unclear. Germline V gene data show CDR1 as ENHRY and CDR2 as SYGVKD. The CDR3 spans 12 residues. The V end was cut by 7 bases, the J end by 0 bases, with 6 bases between. The CDR3 loop reads CAIMGLNTEAFF. CDR3 nucleotides: TGTGCCATCATGGGCTTGAACACTGAAGCTTTCTTT.

The V and J genes are TRBV7-3 and TRBJ2-3, with TRBD2 matching over 14 bases. After removal of 5 bases from V and 8 bases from J, the junction contained 9 bases not matched to a gene. The CDR3 runs to 16 residues. The germline gives CDR1 SGHTA, CDR2 FQGTGA. Written as DNA, the CDR3 is TGTGCCAGCAGCGGCTCGACTAGCGGGAGGGCCGGTACGCAGTATTTT. This codes for CASSGSTSGRAGTQYF.

The chain joins TRBV5-4 to TRBJ1-1; D is ambiguous. The CDR3 is 16 residues long. Trimming took 0 bases from V and 2 from J, leaving 14 bases between them. CDR1 is SGHNT, CDR2 YYREEE, per germline (reference sequence). The CDR3 DNA reads as TGTGCCAGCAGCTTGGGGGCCTCCGACGGAAACACTGAAGCTTTCTTT. This codes for CASSLGASDGNTEAFF.

V usage is TRBV20-1 and J usage is TRBJ1-6; TRBD1 matches 7 bases. The junction had 9 bases not matched to a gene; V was cut back by 3 bases and J by 7 bases. CDR1 and CDR2 from the germline V gene are DFQATT and SNEGSKA (reference sequence). The CDR3 covers 15 residues. The CDR3 DNA follows: TGCAGTGCTAGTGTGGGACAGCGCCCGAATTCACCCCTCCACTTT. As protein: CSASVGQRPNSPLHF.

The chain links TRBV30 to TRBJ1-1; D possibly corresponds to TRBD1 (6 bases). Germline V gene sequence: CDR1 GTSNPN, CDR2 SVGIG (reference sequence). Trimming shortened V by 3 bases and J by 1 base, and 18 bases separated the two germline ends. This CDR3 has 16 amino acids. The CDR3 DNA is TGTGCCTGGAGGGCCCCGTCGGCAGGGGAGAACACTGAAGCTTTCTTT. Protein sequence: CAWRAPSAGENTEAFF.

This chain connects TRBV7-2 to TRBJ2-1; 8 bases are shared with TRBD2. The CDR3 covers 17 residues. CDR1 SGHTA and CDR2 FQGNSA come from the germline V gene. V gave up 3 bases and J gave up 6 bases; unmatched junction bases: 13. The DNA for the CDR3 is TGTGCCAGCAGCTTGATACCGGGTCTCGGGGGGGGCAATGAGCAGTTCTTC. It encodes CASSLIPGLGGGNEQFF.

V usage is TRBV10-3 and J usage is TRBJ2-3; TRBD2 aligns across 9 bases. The CDR3 sequence is 14 residues long. Trimming removed 6 bases from V and 3 bases from J; junction bases left unmatched: 4. The germline V gene has CDR1 ENHRY and CDR2 SYGVKD. The CDR3 bases are TGTGCCATCAGATTAGCGGGAGAGACAGATACGCAGTATTTT. Encoded protein: CAIRLAGETDTQYF.

There are a few counts of this clone. This chain links TRBV6-2 or TRBV6-3 with TRBJ2-7, with D tentatively TRBD1 (6 bases). With 5 bases removed from V and 1 base from J, the gap between germline ends came to 12 bases. The CDR3 totals 14 residues. The V gene's germline CDR1 is MNHEY and CDR2 SVGEGT. CDR3 region: CASSPRQESYEQYF. The CDR3 DNA is TGTGCCAGCAGTCCACGACAGGAATCCTACGAGCAGTACTTC.

This chain connects TRBV3-1 (or the pseudogene TRBV3-2) to TRBJ1-1; TRBD1 matches at 7 bases. The junction had 5 bases not matched to a gene; V was cut back by 1 base and J by 3 bases. This CDR3 region has 15 residues. In germline, CDR1 is LGHDT, CDR2 YNNKEL (reference sequence). The chain's CDR3 is CASSQGAGGYTEAFF. DNA of the CDR3: TGTGCCAGCAGCCAAGGAGCAGGGGGTTACACTGAAGCTTTCTTT.

The V gene is TRBV21-1, the J gene TRBJ2-1; TRBD1 is the table's D call, not checked against the DNA. TRBV21-1 is assigned pseudogene status. There are 15 residues in the CDR3. CDR3 region: CASPNRGRESNEQFF. CDR3 DNA sequence: TGTGCCAGCCCCAACAGGGGGCGGGAGAGCAATGAGCAGTTCTTC.

This chain connects TRBV28 to TRBJ2-5, with D uncertain. Germline V CDR1 and CDR2: MDHEN, SYDVKM. The CDR3 runs 15 residues. V dropped 7 bases and J dropped 7 bases, with 22 bases sitting between them. The CDR3 is CASTTHGVELATQYF. The CDR3 nucleotides are TGTGCCAGCACCACTCACGGAGTGGAATTAGCGACCCAGTACTTC.

The chain recombines TRBV28 with TRBJ1-1; D is unclear. Germline CDR1 reads MDHEN; CDR2 reads SYDVKM. V lost 10 bases, J lost 0 bases, and 9 bases lay in between. This CDR3 region has 12 residues. CDR3 sequence reads: CATEVLNTEAFF. The CDR3 DNA reads TGTGCCACCGAGGTTCTGAACACTGAAGCTTTCTTT.

J is TRBJ2-5 and V is TRBV7-9, with a weak D call TRBD1 (5 bases). Germline lookup yields CDR1 SEHNR and CDR2 FQNEAQ (reference sequence). The ends were cut back, 0 bases at V and 0 bases at J, with 11 bases in the middle. The CDR3 runs to 16 residues. CDR3 loop: CASSLAPDRNQETQYF. CDR3 bases: TGTGCCAGCAGCTTAGCGCCTGACAGAAACCAAGAGACCCAGTACTTC.

The chain recombines TRBV24-1 with TRBJ2-1; weak D call: TRBD2 (6 bases). CDR3 length equals 16 residues. Trimming took 2 bases from V and 8 from J, leaving 18 bases between them. The germline V gene encodes CDR1 KGHDR and CDR2 SFDVKD. Written as DNA, the CDR3 is TGTGCCACCAGTGATTCGGCTAGCGCATTCCAAGATGAGCAGTTCTTC. This codes for CATSDSASAFQDEQFF.